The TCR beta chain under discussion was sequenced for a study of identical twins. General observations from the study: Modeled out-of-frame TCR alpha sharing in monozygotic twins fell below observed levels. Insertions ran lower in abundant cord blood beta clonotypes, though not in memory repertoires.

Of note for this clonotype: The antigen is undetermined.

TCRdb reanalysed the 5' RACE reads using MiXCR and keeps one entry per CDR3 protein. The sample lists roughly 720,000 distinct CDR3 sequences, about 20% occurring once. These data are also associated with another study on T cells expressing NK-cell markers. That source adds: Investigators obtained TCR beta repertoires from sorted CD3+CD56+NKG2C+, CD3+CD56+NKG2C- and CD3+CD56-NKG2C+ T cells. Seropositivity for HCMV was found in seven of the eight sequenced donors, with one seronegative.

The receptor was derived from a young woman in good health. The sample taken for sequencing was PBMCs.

CDR3 DNA: TGTGCCAGCAGCTATATGGGACTAGCGGGGCCCCGGGAGCAGTTCTTC. Translating it yields CASSYMGLAGPREQFF. V and J are TRBV3-1 and TRBJ2-1; TRBD2 agrees at 13 bases. Germline assignment: CDR1 LGHDT and CDR2 YNNKEL (reference sequence). CDR3 length equals 16 residues. V lost 5 bases, J lost 10 bases, and 11 bases stayed unmatched.